This T cell receptor (beta chain) originates from a study of blood T cell repertoires in COVID-19. Whole-study context: Sites in the United States, Italy and Spain provided acute and convalescent COVID-19 samples.

Those enrolled, adults aged roughly 18 to 89 years, came from around 25 US areas. Original analysis: Counts of nucleated cells, estimated from reference gene primer amplification, were obtained. Sequencing used immunoSEQ multiplex PCR; TCRdb keeps in-frame clones, though not all of them. That table gives V, J and clone size, and the DNA gave D and trimming. The sample yields 150,000 to 200,000 clones, about four fifths seen once. The CDR3 has 14 amino acids. With 8 bases removed from V and 5 bases from J, the gap between germline ends came to 16 bases. The V gene's germline CDR1 is SNHLY and CDR2 FYNNEI.

This receptor was taken from a man aged 45 to 65 who had recovered from COVID-19. Source material: PBMCs or T cells enriched from blood (not recorded which). V is TRBV2 and J is TRBJ2-1; no definite D call. Written as DNA, the CDR3 is TGTGCCAGCTCAGTCACAGTTATTAACAATGAGCAGTTCTTC. Translated, it gives CASSVTVINNEQFF.